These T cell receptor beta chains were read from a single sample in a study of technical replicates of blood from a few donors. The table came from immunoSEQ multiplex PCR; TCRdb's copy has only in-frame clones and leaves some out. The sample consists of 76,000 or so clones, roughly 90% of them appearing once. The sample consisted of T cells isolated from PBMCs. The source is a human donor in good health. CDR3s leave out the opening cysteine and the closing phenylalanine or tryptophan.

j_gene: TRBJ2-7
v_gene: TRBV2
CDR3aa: AITTGRSEQY

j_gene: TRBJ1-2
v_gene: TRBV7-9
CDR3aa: ASSHPTPGANYGYT

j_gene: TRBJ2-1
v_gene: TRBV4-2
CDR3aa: ASSQLFLAGVDSYNEQF

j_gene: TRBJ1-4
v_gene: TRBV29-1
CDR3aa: SVFSGTGDEKLF

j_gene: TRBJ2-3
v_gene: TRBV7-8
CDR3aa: ASRAREGTDTQY

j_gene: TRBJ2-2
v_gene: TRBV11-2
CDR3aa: ASRNLRGGTGELF

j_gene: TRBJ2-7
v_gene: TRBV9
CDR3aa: ASSVVDSSYEQY

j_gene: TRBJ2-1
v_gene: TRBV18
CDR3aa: ASSPPELNEQF

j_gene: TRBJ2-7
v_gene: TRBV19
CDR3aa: ASSIRQSGYEQY

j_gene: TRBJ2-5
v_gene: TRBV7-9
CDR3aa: ASEGLAKETQY

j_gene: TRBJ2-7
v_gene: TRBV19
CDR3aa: ASSFGQGWTYEQY

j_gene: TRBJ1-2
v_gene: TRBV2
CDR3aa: ASSPGTDTYGYT

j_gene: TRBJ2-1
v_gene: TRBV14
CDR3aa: ASSPTRGPSGGYNEQF

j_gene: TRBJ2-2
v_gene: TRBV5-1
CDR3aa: ASSFRGSPNTGELF